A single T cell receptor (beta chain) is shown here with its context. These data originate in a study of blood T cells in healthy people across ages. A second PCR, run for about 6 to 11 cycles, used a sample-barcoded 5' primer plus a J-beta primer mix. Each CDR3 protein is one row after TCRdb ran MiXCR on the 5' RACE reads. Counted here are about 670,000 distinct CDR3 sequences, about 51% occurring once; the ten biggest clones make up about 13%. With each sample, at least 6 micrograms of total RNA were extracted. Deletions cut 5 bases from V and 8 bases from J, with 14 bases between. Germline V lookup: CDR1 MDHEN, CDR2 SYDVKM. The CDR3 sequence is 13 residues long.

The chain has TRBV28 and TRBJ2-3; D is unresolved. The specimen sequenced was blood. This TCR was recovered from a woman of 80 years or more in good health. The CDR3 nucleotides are TGTGCCAGCAGTGTGAGCACCCCGGGTACGCAGTATTTT. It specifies CASSVSTPGTQYF.